This record concerns one T cell receptor (beta chain) sequence. At a deep level, the assay was run. Method: immunoSEQ multiplex PCR; TCRdb's copy keeps in-frame clones and lacks some. The sample holds more than 400,000 clones, 60% to 80% seen once. J lost 5 bases, V lost 8 bases, and 4 bases had no gene match. Germline values: CDR1 MDHEN, CDR2 SYDVKM. The CDR3 spans 14 residues. The data derive from a study of shared clonotypes between healthy human individuals. Each unsorted sample relied on roughly 84 million PBMCs as its source of genomic DNA. The chain carries TRBV28 and TRBJ2-2, with 11 bases identical to TRBD2. The TCR was taken from a woman in her forties in good health. Some clones in this sample may be carry-over from other donors' samples. Sample: PBMCs. The CDR3 sequence: CASQGLAVTGELFF. The CDR3 region has the DNA TGTGCCAGCCAGGGACTAGCGGTGACCGGGGAGCTGTTTTTT.